The TCR beta chain under discussion was sequenced for a study of OX40 agonist ivuxolimab in advanced cancers. Background on the study: Patients were dosed with the agonistic anti-OX40 (CD134) antibody ivuxolimab.

Using immunoSEQ multiplex PCR, the repertoire was profiled, and TCRdb retains in-frame clones only, with some absent. In the table there are approximately 77,000 clones, about 89% of which are singletons. The CDR3 loop spans 14 amino acids. Trimming at V came to 5 bases and at J to 4 bases, leaving 6 bases not matched to a gene. Per the germline V gene, CDR1 is SGHRS and CDR2 is YFSETQ. The material sequenced was CD4+ or CD8+ T cells sorted from blood, taken in a trial of the OX40 agonist ivuxolimab. This chain uses TRBV5-1 with TRBJ2-3, with TRBD1 matching 8 bases. The sequence was collected from an adult with an advanced solid tumor such as melanoma, head and neck, liver or kidney cancer. Here the CDR3 reads CASREGTGADTQYF. As DNA, the CDR3 is TGCGCCAGCAGAGAAGGGACAGGCGCAGATACGCAGTATTTT.